The 24 T cell receptor beta chains below were found in one sample sequenced in a study of T cell changes during pregnancy in multiple sclerosis (dated by TCRdb to between 2018 and 2021). The library was made by the immunoSEQ multiplex PCR assay. The table was pulled from immuneACCESS by TCRdb, which kept in-frame rearrangements only. Such tables lose some clones; where checked, under half of the loss comes from unresolved V genes, and the rest has no known cause. The sample table lists 33,000 or so clones, about 92% of them with a count of one. The ten largest make up 5.4% of the sample. The sequences come from peripheral blood, collected in the third trimester of pregnancy. The receptors stem from a female donor in good health, enrolled as a control in a pregnancy study.

The CDR3 DNA reads TGCAGCGTCGTCAGGGGAAGCAATGAAGCTTTCTTT. Translation gives CSVVRGSNEAFF. This sequence joins TRBV29-1 and TRBJ1-1, with D perhaps TRBD1 (6 bases). Trimming took off 6 bases at V and 7 bases at J, with 15 bases between the two ends. This CDR3 region has 12 residues. Germline V CDR1 and CDR2: SQVTM, ANQGSEA.

This clone has a single count. The chain uses TRBV7-9 and TRBJ2-5; D call uncertain. Trimming took off 1 base at V and 0 bases at J, with 12 bases between the two ends. Germline V lookup: CDR1 SEHNR, CDR2 FQNEAQ (reference sequence). The CDR3 consists of 16 residues. CDR3 sequence: CASSLDALLYQETQYF. DNA of the CDR3: TGTGCCAGCAGCTTAGACGCGCTCCTGTACCAAGAGACCCAGTACTTC.

V usage is TRBV5-4 and J usage is TRBJ2-1, with D hard to call. Trimming stripped 0 bases from V and 0 bases from J, with 13 bases between. Germline V lookup: CDR1 SGHNT, CDR2 YYREEE (reference sequence). This CDR3 spans 17 amino acids. In DNA form, the CDR3 reads TGTGCCAGCAGCTTGGAGGTCGGCCGGAGCTCCTACAATGAGCAGTTCTTC. Protein sequence: CASSLEVGRSSYNEQFF.

The chain combines TRBV7-2 with TRBJ2-7; possibly TRBD2 for D (6 bases). CDR1 is SGHTA and CDR2 is FQGNSA in the germline V gene. Trimming cost V 4 bases and J 0 bases, with 19 bases left between them. This CDR3 has 17 residues. Written as DNA, the CDR3 is TGTGCCAGCAGCTATCGTACGGGACTCACTAACTCCTACGAGCAGTACTTC. It is translated as CASSYRTGLTNSYEQYF.

The chain couples TRBV18 to TRBJ1-2; TRBD1 agrees at 10 bases. Germline CDR1 reads KGHSH; CDR2 reads LQKENI. The CDR3 consists of 15 residues. With 5 bases clipped from V and 3 bases from J, the junction kept 6 bases outside the gene matches. CDR3 in amino acids: CASSEGQGPDYGYTF. The DNA of the CDR3 is TGTGCCAGCTCAGAGGGACAGGGGCCCGACTATGGCTACACCTTC.

The chain employs TRBV7-2 and TRBJ1-2; D remains ambiguous. Germline-derived CDR1 and CDR2 are SGHTA and FQGNSA. The CDR3 has 13 residues. V was trimmed by 2 bases and J by 7 bases, leaving 11 bases between them. This chain's CDR3 is CASSLNHLSGYTF. The CDR3 nucleotides read TGTGCCAGCAGCTTAAACCATCTAAGTGGCTACACCTTC.

Only one count was recorded for this clone. This sequence joins TRBV28 and TRBJ1-4; no clear D. Trimming took 4 bases from V and 4 from J, leaving 10 bases between them. Germline V gene data show CDR1 as MDHEN and CDR2 as SYDVKM. The CDR3 length is 14 residues. The CDR3 spells CASSSKRYNEKLFF. As DNA, the CDR3 is TGTGCCAGCAGTTCGAAACGGTATAATGAAAAACTGTTTTTT. Supplemented by reference TRBV28 and TRBJ1-4, the full variable domain reads DVKVTQSSRYLVKRTGEKVFLECVQDMDHENMFWYRQDPGLGLRLIYFSYDVKMKEKGDIPEGYSVSREKKERFSLILESASTNQTSMYLCASSSKRYNEKLFFGSGTQLSVL.

The chain recombines TRBV14 with TRBJ2-7, with 9 bases fitting TRBD1. The junction had 5 bases not matched to a gene; V was cut back by 4 bases and J by 7 bases. CDR3 length: 13 amino acids. Germline V CDR1 and CDR2: SGHDN, FVKESK. The CDR3 protein is CASSPGTGREQYF. The CDR3 DNA follows: TGTGCCAGCAGCCCCGGGACAGGGCGGGAGCAGTACTTC.

The rearrangement joins TRBV6-6 to TRBJ2-1; D may be TRBD2 (6 bases). CDR3 length: 16 amino acids. Germline V lookup: CDR1 MNHNY, CDR2 SVGAGI (reference sequence). The V gene lost 1 base and the J gene lost 7 bases, with 17 bases spanning the gap. The CDR3: CASSYYPGVAANEQFF. The CDR3 DNA is TGTGCCAGCAGTTACTACCCGGGCGTAGCGGCTAATGAGCAGTTCTTC.

CDR3 in amino acids: CASSLNRGTSNQPQHF. The CDR3 DNA follows: TGTGCCAGCAGCTTAAACAGGGGTACGAGCAATCAGCCCCAGCATTTT. The chain couples TRBV5-6 to TRBJ1-5; 7 nucleotides align to TRBD1. Trimming removed 2 bases from V and 1 base from J; junction bases left unmatched: 6. Germline-derived CDR1 and CDR2 are SGHDT and YYEEEE. The CDR3 extends over 16 amino acids.

Only a few counts were recorded for this clone. The chain uses TRBV4-1 and TRBJ2-4, with 12 bases identical to TRBD1. J lost 5 bases, V lost 3 bases, and 11 bases had no gene match. The CDR3 is made up of 18 amino acids. CDR1 MGHRA and CDR2 YSYEKL come from the germline V gene. Here the CDR3 DNA reads TGCGCCAGCAGCCAGGTCCCGGGACAGGGGGCGCCCCAAAACATTCAGTACTTC. Translation gives CASSQVPGQGAPQNIQYF.

The V gene is TRBV4-3, the J gene TRBJ1-2; D gene unclear. There are 16 residues in the CDR3. The V gene's germline CDR1 is LGHNA and CDR2 YSLEER. Trimming removed 4 bases from V and 0 bases from J, with 15 bases in between. The chain's CDR3 is CASSRSPSESNYGYTF. The CDR3 DNA reads TGCGCCAGCAGCCGATCTCCAAGCGAGTCTAACTATGGCTACACCTTC.

The chain links TRBV5-1 to TRBJ1-4; D is ambiguous. In germline, CDR1 is SGHRS, CDR2 YFSETQ. CDR3 length: 14 amino acids. The V gene lost 4 bases and the J gene lost 8 bases, with 15 bases spanning the gap. The CDR3 DNA sequence: TGCGCCAGCAGCCCCGGGTCCTATGGGGAAAAACTGTTTTTT. Translation: CASSPGSYGEKLFF.

This clone turned up a few times. This chain uses TRBV10-3 with TRBJ2-2; 10 nucleotides line up with TRBD2. With 7 bases clipped from V and 6 bases from J, the junction kept 8 bases outside the gene matches. The length of the CDR3 is 15 residues. Germline-derived CDR1 and CDR2 are ENHRY and SYGVKD. The chain's CDR3 is CAIKGGTSESGELFF. As DNA, the CDR3 is TGTGCCATCAAGGGGGGGACTAGCGAGTCCGGGGAGCTGTTTTTT.

A single count supports this clone. CDR3 nucleotides: TGTGCCAGCAGCCAAGCAGGGGAACTCGGGGAAAAACTGTTTTTT. Encoded protein: CASSQAGELGEKLFF. The rearrangement uses TRBV14 and TRBJ1-4; tentatively, D is TRBD1 (6 bases). The CDR3 has 15 amino acids. Germline V lookup: CDR1 SGHDN, CDR2 FVKESK. Trimming shortened V by 1 base and J by 8 bases, and 14 bases separated the two germline ends.

V is TRBV9 and J is TRBJ2-3, with 10 bases identical to TRBD2. V lost 0 bases, J lost 3 bases, and 13 bases stayed unmatched. The CDR3 covers 19 residues. Germline lookup yields CDR1 SGDLS and CDR2 YYNGEE. The CDR3 nucleotides read TGTGCCAGCAGCGTAGGCCGCGGAATAGCGGGGGGAGGAACAGATACGCAGTATTTT. It is translated as CASSVGRGIAGGGTDTQYF. The variable domain in full, with the rest retrieved from reference TRBV9 and TRBJ2-3, is DSGVTQTPKHLITATGQRVTLRCSPRSGDLSVYWYQQSLDQGLQFLIQYYNGEERAKGNILERFSAQQFPDLHSELNLSSLELGDSALYFCASSVGRGIAGGGTDTQYFGPGTRLTVL.

The chain employs TRBV19 and TRBJ2-2; 10 nucleotides agree with TRBD2. The trim removed 6 bases at V and 3 bases at J, leaving 4 bases unmatched. Germline assignment: CDR1 LNHDA and CDR2 SQIVND (reference sequence). The CDR3 spans 15 residues. Here the CDR3 reads CASSGLAVDTGELFF. DNA of the CDR3: TGTGCCAGTAGCGGACTAGCGGTCGACACCGGGGAGCTGTTTTTT.

The chain has TRBV5-1 and TRBJ1-2; D unresolved. CDR3 size: 15 residues. Per germline, CDR1 SGHRS and CDR2 YFSETQ. V shed 4 bases and J shed 8 bases, with 21 bases lying between them. This chain's CDR3 is CASSPGGSGLYGYTF. DNA of the CDR3: TGCGCCAGCAGCCCGGGTGGGAGTGGATTATACGGCTACACCTTC.

V and J are TRBV2 and TRBJ1-6; TRBD1 might be the D (6 bases). The CDR3 extends over 15 amino acids. V gave up 5 bases and J gave up 6 bases, with 14 bases separating them. Germline CDR1 reads SNHLY; CDR2 reads FYNNEI. The CDR3 spells CASSSTGSGNSPLHF. The CDR3 nucleotides read TGTGCCAGCAGTTCGACAGGCAGCGGTAATTCACCCCTCCACTTT.

The V call is TRBV2, the J call TRBJ1-3, with D perhaps TRBD1 (5 bases). The length of the CDR3 is 14 residues. The germline CDR1 and CDR2 sequences are SNHLY and FYNNEI. V was clipped by 3 bases and J by 3 bases, with 9 bases between them. The DNA for the CDR3 is TGTGCCAGCAGTGACTCGGGGGTTGGAAACACCATATATTTT. It translates to CASSDSGVGNTIYF.

The chain is built from TRBV15 and TRBJ2-2; TRBD2 might be the D (6 bases). Germline assignment: CDR1 LNHNV and CDR2 YYDKDF (reference sequence). This CDR3 contains 15 residues. V lost 0 bases, J lost 4 bases, and 9 bases lay in between. CDR3 amino acids: CATSRDGGPTGELFF. The CDR3 nucleotides are TGTGCCACCAGCAGAGATGGAGGGCCCACCGGGGAGCTGTTTTTT.

This clone was recorded once. V is TRBV5-5 and J is TRBJ2-3; 9 bases align to TRBD2. CDR1 and CDR2 from the germline V gene are SGHKS and YYEKEE (reference sequence). CDR3 length: 17 residues. V shed 2 bases and J 2 bases; nucleotides not matched to a gene: 9. The CDR3 coding sequence is TGTGCCAGCAGCTTTAGGGTAGCGGGAGCTCCCACAGATACGCAGTATTTT. Translation gives CASSFRVAGAPTDTQYF.

This rearrangement joins TRBV5-4 to TRBJ1-2; D is perhaps TRBD1 (6 bases). Germline V lookup: CDR1 SGHNT, CDR2 YYREEE (reference sequence). This CDR3 has 15 amino acids. V was pared by 2 bases and J by 8 bases, with 19 bases between. CDR3 DNA: TGTGCCAGCAGCTTTTACCTGCGGGGGCCGCAGGGCTACACCTTC. Translation: CASSFYLRGPQGYTF.

The J gene is TRBJ2-3, the V gene TRBV19; 7 nucleotides align to TRBD2. Germline CDR1 and CDR2: LNHDA and SQIVND (reference sequence). V trimming: 7 bases; J trimming: 6 bases; junction bases outside the gene matches: 13. The CDR3 totals 15 residues. CDR3 sequence reads: CASTATGGMADTQYF. The CDR3 region has the DNA TGTGCCAGTACCGCTACGGGGGGAATGGCCGATACGCAGTATTTT.